This T cell receptor (beta chain) was captured by sequencing in a study of regulatory T cells in long-lasting Graves disease. CDR3 length equals 18 residues. CDR1 is MNHEY and CDR2 is SMNVEV in the germline V gene (reference sequence). Time point given: persistent/refractory GD, antithyroid drugs over 5 years with positive TRAb. There was RNA extracted from PBMCs, and the TCR library was made from it. Researchers made TCR beta libraries by using iRepertoire HTBI primers and running Arm-PCR on CDR3 regions. Authors' data handling: Overall, samples carried roughly 60 TRBV and 14 TRBJ segments. TCRdb called the multiplex PCR reads again in MiXCR, with one record for every CDR3 protein. These V and J calls rely on TCRdb rather than the paper's analysis. The table shows more than 300,000 distinct CDR3 sequences, with around a fifth occurring only once. Concerning this clonotype itself: The junction differs from germline at one of its ends, possibly a read error.

This chain connects TRBV27 to TRBJ2-1, with a weak D call TRBD2 (5 bases). The sequenced sample was peripheral blood mononuclear cells (PBMCs), obtained when the disease was refractory, from a patient treated with antithyroid drugs. The receptor's source is a female donor with Graves disease. This chain's CDR3 is CASSLFLIAPSSCNEQFF. The CDR3 DNA reads TGTGCCAGCAGCCTATTCCTTATAGCGCCGAGCTCCTGCAATGAGCAGTTCTTC.